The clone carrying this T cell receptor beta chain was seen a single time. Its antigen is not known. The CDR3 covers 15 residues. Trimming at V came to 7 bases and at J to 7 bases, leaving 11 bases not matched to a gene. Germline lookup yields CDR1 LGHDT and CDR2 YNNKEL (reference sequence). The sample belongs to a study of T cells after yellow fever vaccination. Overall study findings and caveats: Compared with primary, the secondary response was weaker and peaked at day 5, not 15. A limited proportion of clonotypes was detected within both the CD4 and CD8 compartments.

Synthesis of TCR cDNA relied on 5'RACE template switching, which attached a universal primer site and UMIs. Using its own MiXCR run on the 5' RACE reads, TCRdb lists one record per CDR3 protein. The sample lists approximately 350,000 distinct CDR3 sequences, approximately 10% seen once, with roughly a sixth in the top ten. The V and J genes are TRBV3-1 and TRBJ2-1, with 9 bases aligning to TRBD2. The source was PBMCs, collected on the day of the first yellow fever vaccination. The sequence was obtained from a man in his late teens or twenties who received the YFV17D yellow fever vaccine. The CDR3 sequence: CASMERGAALNEQFF. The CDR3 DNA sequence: TGTGCCAGCATGGAGCGGGGGGCGGCTTTGAATGAGCAGTTCTTC.